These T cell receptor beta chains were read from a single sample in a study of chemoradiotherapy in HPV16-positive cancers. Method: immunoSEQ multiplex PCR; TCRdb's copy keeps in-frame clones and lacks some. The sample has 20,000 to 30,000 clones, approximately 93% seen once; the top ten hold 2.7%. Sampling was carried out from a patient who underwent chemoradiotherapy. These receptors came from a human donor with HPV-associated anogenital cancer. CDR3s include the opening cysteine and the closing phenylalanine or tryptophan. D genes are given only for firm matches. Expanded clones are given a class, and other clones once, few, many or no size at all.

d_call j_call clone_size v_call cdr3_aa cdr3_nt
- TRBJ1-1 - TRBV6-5 CASGAGNTEAFF TGTGCCAGCGGGGCGGGGAACACTGAAGCTTTCTTT
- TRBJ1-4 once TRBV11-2 CASSLGVSGATNEKLFF TGTGCCAGCAGCTTAGGAGTCTCGGGAGCAACTAATGAAAAACTGTTTTTT
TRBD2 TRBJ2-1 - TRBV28 CASSSPGGSYNEQFF TGTGCCAGCAGTTCTCCGGGAGGGTCCTACAATGAGCAGTTCTTC
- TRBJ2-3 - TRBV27 CASRSLSGYTDTQYF TGTGCCAGCAGGAGTCTGTCAGGCTACACAGATACGCAGTATTTT
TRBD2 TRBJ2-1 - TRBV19 CASSIGAGGPAPEQFF TGTGCCAGTAGTATAGGGGCGGGAGGGCCGGCTCCGGAGCAGTTCTTC
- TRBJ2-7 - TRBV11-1 CASSYSYEQYF TGTGCCAGCAGCTACTCCTACGAGCAGTACTTC
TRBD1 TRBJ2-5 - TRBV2 CASGGGTGGTKTQYF TGTGCCAGCGGGGGTGGGACAGGGGGGACAAAGACCCAGTACTTC
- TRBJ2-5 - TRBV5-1 CASSLRGRRQETQYF TGCGCCAGCAGCTTGCGGGGGCGCCGCCAAGAGACCCAGTACTTC
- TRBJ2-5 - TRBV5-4 CASSPVPQETQYF TGTGCCAGCAGCCCCGTCCCCCAAGAGACCCAGTACTTC
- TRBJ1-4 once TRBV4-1 CASSQTGTREKLFF TGCGCCAGCAGCCAAACTGGGACGCGGGAAAAACTGTTTTTT
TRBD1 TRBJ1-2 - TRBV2 CASSRDSIYGYTF TGTGCCAGCAGTCGGGACAGCATCTATGGCTACACCTTC
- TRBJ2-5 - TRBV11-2 CASSWDKPQYF TGTGCCAGCAGCTGGGACAAACCCCAGTACTTC
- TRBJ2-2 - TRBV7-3 CASSSTHTPVTGELFF TGTGCCAGCAGCTCAACCCACACCCCCGTTACCGGGGAGCTGTTTTTT
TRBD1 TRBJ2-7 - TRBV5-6 CASSSTGVGYEQYF TGTGCCAGCAGCTCGACAGGGGTAGGGTACGAGCAGTACTTC
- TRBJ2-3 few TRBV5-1 CASSLGETYTDTQYF TGCGCCAGCAGCTTGGGTGAGACCTACACAGATACGCAGTATTTT
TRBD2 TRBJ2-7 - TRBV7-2 CASSLFRTGGRASYEQYF TGTGCCAGCAGCTTATTCAGGACGGGGGGGAGGGCCTCCTACGAGCAGTACTTC
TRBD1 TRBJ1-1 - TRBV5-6 CASSLRTGMNTEAFF TGTGCCAGCAGCTTAAGGACAGGGATGAACACTGAAGCTTTCTTT
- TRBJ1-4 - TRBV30 CALVRGDATNEKLFF TGTGCCCTCGTTCGGGGGGATGCAACTAATGAAAAACTGTTTTTT
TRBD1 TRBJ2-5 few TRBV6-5 CASSQLQGEQETQYF TGTGCCAGCAGTCAGCTCCAGGGGGAACAAGAGACCCAGTACTTC
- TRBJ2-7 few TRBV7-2 CASSLLGSEQYF TGTGCCAGCAGCTTATTAGGGAGCGAGCAGTACTTC
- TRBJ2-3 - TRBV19 CASTGQTDTQYF TGTGCCAGTACCGGCCAGACAGATACGCAGTATTTT
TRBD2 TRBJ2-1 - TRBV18 CASSTTSGEQFF TGTGCCAGCTCAACGACTAGCGGAGAGCAGTTCTTC
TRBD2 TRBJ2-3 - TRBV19 CASSKLAGGPDTQYF TGTGCCAGTAGTAAACTAGCGGGGGGGCCAGATACGCAGTATTTT
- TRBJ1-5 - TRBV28 CASSLIGAPLPQHF TGTGCCAGCAGTTTGATCGGGGCACCCCTGCCCCAGCATTTT
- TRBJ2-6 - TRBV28 CASRPQGGGANVLTF TGTGCCAGCAGACCGCAGGGCGGTGGGGCCAACGTCCTGACTTTC
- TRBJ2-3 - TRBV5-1 CASSWGGSTDTQYF TGCGCCAGCAGCTGGGGCGGGAGCACAGATACGCAGTATTTT
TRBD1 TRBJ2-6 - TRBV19 CASSMGQGPSGANVLTF TGTGCCAGTAGTATGGGACAGGGGCCCTCTGGGGCCAACGTCCTGACTTTC
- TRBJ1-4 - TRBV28 CASRGHYAEKLFF TGTGCCAGCAGGGGGCATTACGCTGAAAAACTGTTTTTT
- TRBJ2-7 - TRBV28 CASSPRRTTFPYEQYF TGTGCCAGCAGTCCCCGAAGGACGACATTTCCCTACGAGCAGTACTTC
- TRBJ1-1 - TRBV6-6 CASSPEGLEAFF TGTGCCAGCAGCCCCGAGGGTTTAGAAGCTTTCTTT
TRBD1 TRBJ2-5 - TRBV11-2 CASSLGTGRGETQYF TGTGCCAGCAGCTTGGGGACAGGGAGAGGGGAGACCCAGTACTTC
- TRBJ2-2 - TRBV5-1 CASSSLGGPGELFF TGCGCCAGCAGCTCTCTCGGAGGGCCCGGGGAGCTGTTTTTT
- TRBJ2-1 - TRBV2 CASSEGRFNEQFF TGTGCCAGCAGTGAAGGGCGGTTCAATGAGCAGTTCTTC
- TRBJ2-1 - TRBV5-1 CASSLVAGPSSYNEQFF TGCGCCAGCAGCTTGGTCGCAGGCCCGAGCTCCTACAATGAGCAGTTCTTC
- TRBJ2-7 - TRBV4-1 CASSQDAAGSSYEQYF TGCGCCAGCAGCCAAGATGCGGCGGGGAGTTCCTACGAGCAGTACTTC
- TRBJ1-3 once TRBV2 CASSVTADTSGNTIYF TGTGCCAGCAGTGTCACGGCGGACACTTCTGGAAACACCATATATTTT
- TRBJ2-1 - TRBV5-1 CASSTWTGRLGVYNEQFF TGCGCCAGCAGCACCTGGACGGGCCGGTTAGGGGTTTACAATGAGCAGTTCTTC
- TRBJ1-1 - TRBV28 CASSDPRGGSNTEAFF TGTGCCAGCAGTGACCCTCGGGGGGGGAGCAACACTGAAGCTTTCTTT
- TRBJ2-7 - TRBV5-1 CASSLGTARSYEQYF TGCGCCAGCAGCTTGGGGACCGCCCGGTCCTACGAGCAGTACTTC
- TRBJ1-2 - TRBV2 CASSEVPEGYTF TGTGCCAGCAGTGAAGTGCCGGAGGGCTACACCTTC
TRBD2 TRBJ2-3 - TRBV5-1 CASKQGLAGGRSSTDTQYF TGCGCCAGCAAACAAGGACTAGCGGGGGGCCGTTCTAGCACAGATACGCAGTATTTT
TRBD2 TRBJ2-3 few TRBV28 CASSSRGGQDTQYF TGTGCCAGCAGTTCTCGGGGGGGGCAAGATACGCAGTATTTT
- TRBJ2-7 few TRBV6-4 CASSDSMEGWQGPIYEQYF TGTGCCAGCAGTGACTCGATGGAAGGTTGGCAGGGGCCGATCTACGAGCAGTACTTC
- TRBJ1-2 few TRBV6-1 CASSLASVGGNTF TGTGCCAGCAGTTTGGCCAGTGTAGGAGGGAACACCTTC
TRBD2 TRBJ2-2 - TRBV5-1 CASSLGGLAGNTGELFF TGCGCCAGCAGCTTGGGGGGACTAGCGGGGAACACCGGGGAGCTGTTTTTT
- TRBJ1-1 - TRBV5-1 CASSFLPGDTEAFF TGCGCCAGCAGCTTTTTACCCGGGGACACTGAAGCTTTCTTT
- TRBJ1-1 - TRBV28 CASTSGVLNTEAFF TGTGCCAGCACCTCGGGTGTATTGAACACTGAAGCTTTCTTT
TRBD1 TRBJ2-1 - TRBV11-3 CASSHGTHRGLGYNEQFF TGTGCCAGCAGCCACGGCACACACAGGGGGCTAGGTTACAATGAGCAGTTCTTC
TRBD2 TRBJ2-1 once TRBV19 CASFSGRASGSYNEQFF TGTGCCAGTTTCAGCGGGAGGGCCTCCGGCTCCTACAATGAGCAGTTCTTC
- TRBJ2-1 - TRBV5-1 CASSFPGPNEQFF TGCGCCAGCAGCTTTCCGGGTCCTAATGAGCAGTTCTTC
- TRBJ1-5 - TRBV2 CASSVGYSNQPQHF TGTGCCAGCAGTGTTGGGTATAGCAATCAGCCCCAGCATTTT
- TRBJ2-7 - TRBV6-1 CASSDGTGSSYEQYF TGTGCCAGCAGTGACGGGACTGGAAGCTCCTACGAGCAGTACTTC
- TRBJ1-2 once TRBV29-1 CSVNDGQGNGYTF TGCAGCGTAAATGACGGCCAGGGAAATGGCTACACCTTC